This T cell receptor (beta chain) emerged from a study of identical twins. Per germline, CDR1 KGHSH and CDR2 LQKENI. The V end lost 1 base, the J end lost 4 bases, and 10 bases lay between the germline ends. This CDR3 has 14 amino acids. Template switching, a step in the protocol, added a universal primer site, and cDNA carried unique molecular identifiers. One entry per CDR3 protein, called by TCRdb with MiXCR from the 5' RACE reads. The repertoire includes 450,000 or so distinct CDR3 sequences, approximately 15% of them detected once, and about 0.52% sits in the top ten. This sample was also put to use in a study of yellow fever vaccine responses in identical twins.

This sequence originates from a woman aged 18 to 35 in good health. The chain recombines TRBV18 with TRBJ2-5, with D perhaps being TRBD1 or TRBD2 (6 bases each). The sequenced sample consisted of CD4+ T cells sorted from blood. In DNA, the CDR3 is TGTGCCAGCTCACCACGCCCGGGGGCAGAGACCCAGTACTTC. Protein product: CASSPRPGAETQYF.